These 31 T cell receptor beta chains were sequenced from one sample in a study of blood T cell repertoires in COVID-19. Measured with immunoSEQ multiplex PCR; TCRdb has only the in-frame clones, and not every one. This repertoire shows 50,000 or so clones, around 88% found once; its top ten account for approximately 2.1%. The sequenced sample was peripheral blood. Source of these receptors: a woman in her sixties or seventies with acute or convalescent COVID-19.

This sequence joins TRBV27 and TRBJ1-5, with TRBD1 matching over 8 bases. Germline V gives CDR1 MNHEY, CDR2 SMNVEV (reference sequence). The CDR3 totals 15 residues. With V trimmed by 9 bases and J by 0 bases, 7 bases remained unmatched. The CDR3: CARDPTGDSNQPQHF. The CDR3 region has the DNA TGTGCCAGAGACCCGACAGGGGATAGCAATCAGCCCCAGCATTTT.

V gene TRBV19 combines with J gene TRBJ2-1; 10 nucleotides agree with TRBD2. Germline values: CDR1 LNHDA, CDR2 SQIVND (reference sequence). V was pared by 5 bases and J by 2 bases, with 3 bases of the junction left unmatched. This CDR3 has 15 amino acids. The CDR3 DNA sequence: TGTGCCAGTAGTGTCACTAGCGGGGCCTACAATGAGCAGTTCTTC. As protein: CASSVTSGAYNEQFF. Using reference TRBV19 and TRBJ2-1 for the parts outside the CDR3, the full variable domain is DGGITQSPKYLFRKEGQNVTLSCEQNLNHDAMYWYRQDPGQGLRLIYYSQIVNDFQKGDIAEGYSVSREKKESFPLTVTSAQKNPTAFYLCASSVTSGAYNEQFFGPGTRLTVL.

DNA of the CDR3: TGTGCCATCAGTGAAAAGGACATTAGCAATCAGCCCCAGCATTTT. Translation: CAISEKDISNQPQHF. The rearrangement uses TRBV10-3 and TRBJ1-5, with D perhaps matching TRBD1 (5 bases). The CDR3 is 15 amino acids. The V end was cut by 3 bases, the J end by 0 bases, with 9 bases between. The germline V gene has CDR1 ENHRY and CDR2 SYGVKD.

This clone was counted a few times. V and J are TRBV5-4 and TRBJ1-1, with D possibly matching TRBD1 (6 bases). Germline CDR1 and CDR2: SGHNT and YYREEE (reference sequence). V was clipped by 4 bases and J by 11 bases, with 15 bases between them. This CDR3 comprises 12 residues. The CDR3 nucleotides are TGTGCCAGCAGCGTCGGGCAGGGGCGGGCTTTCTTT. Its protein is CASSVGQGRAFF.

This clone was seen only a few times. The genes are TRBV29-1 and TRBJ2-5; a weak D match, TRBD2 (6 bases). V was shortened by 7 bases and J by 5 bases, with 17 bases between the two germline ends. The germline gives CDR1 SQVTM, CDR2 ANQGSEA. CDR3 size: 13 residues. CDR3 region: CSATRGSGETQYF. CDR3 bases: TGCAGCGCTACCCGGGGGTCGGGGGAGACCCAGTACTTC.

The chain has TRBV9 and TRBJ1-1; TRBD1 aligns across 7 bases. From germline, CDR1 is SGDLS and CDR2 YYNGEE. The CDR3 runs 15 residues. The ends lost 0 bases at V and 4 bases at J; junction bases unmatched: 6. This chain's CDR3 is CASSVVISGGTEAFF. The CDR3 region has the DNA TGTGCCAGCAGCGTAGTGATTTCAGGGGGCACTGAAGCTTTCTTT. The whole variable domain, remainder taken from reference TRBV9 and TRBJ1-1, is DSGVTQTPKHLITATGQRVTLRCSPRSGDLSVYWYQQSLDQGLQFLIQYYNGEERAKGNILERFSAQQFPDLHSELNLSSLELGDSALYFCASSVVISGGTEAFFGQGTRLTVV.

The gene calls are TRBV28 and TRBJ2-7; 11 bases align to TRBD1. Trimming removed 1 base from V and 6 bases from J; junction bases left unmatched: 2. Germline lookup yields CDR1 MDHEN and CDR2 SYDVKM. CDR3 length equals 14 residues. The CDR3 coding sequence is TGTGCCAGCAGTTTATTGGACAGGGGGCTCGAGCAGTACTTC. Protein: CASSLLDRGLEQYF.

This chain uses TRBV28 with TRBJ1-4; TRBD1 agrees at 8 bases. This CDR3 region has 13 residues. The trim removed 6 bases at V and 8 bases at J, leaving 5 bases unmatched. Germline V gene lookup returns CDR1 MDHEN and CDR2 SYDVKM. The CDR3 spells CASRVGQGEKLFF. CDR3 sequence (DNA): TGTGCCAGCAGGGTAGGACAGGGAGAAAAACTGTTTTTT.

This clone has just a few counts. For the CDR3, the DNA is TGTGCCTGGAGTCCCAGGCAATCGTGGGGCTACACCTTC. Protein product: CAWSPRQSWGYTF. The chain links TRBV30 to TRBJ1-2, with D unclear. The CDR3 is 13 residues long. CDR1 and CDR2 from the germline V gene are GTSNPN and SVGIG (reference sequence). Trimming took 2 bases from V and 8 from J, leaving 15 bases between them.

CDR3 protein: CAISNRGDNEQFF. The CDR3 region has the DNA TGTGCCATCAGTAACAGGGGCGACAATGAGCAGTTCTTC. The chain has TRBV10-3 and TRBJ2-1; 7 bases agree with TRBD1. The CDR3 has 13 residues. The V gene end was trimmed by 5 bases and the J gene end by 5 bases; junction bases not matched to a gene: 3. From germline, CDR1 is ENHRY and CDR2 SYGVKD.

V and J are TRBV7-9 and TRBJ2-1, with TRBD1 identical over 9 bases. V trimming: 4 bases; J trimming: 7 bases; junction bases outside the gene matches: 5. CDR1 and CDR2 from the germline V gene are SEHNR and FQNEAQ (reference sequence). This CDR3 contains 14 residues. CDR3 sequence (DNA): TGTGCCAGCAGCTCCGGGACAGGGAAAAATGAGCAGTTCTTC. It is translated as CASSSGTGKNEQFF.

V gene TRBV2 combines with J gene TRBJ1-5; possibly TRBD1 for D (6 bases). The CDR3 is 16 amino acids. Trimming took 9 bases from V and 0 from J, leaving 18 bases between them. Per the germline V gene, CDR1 is SNHLY and CDR2 is FYNNEI. The CDR3 bases are TGTGCCAGTCGCCAGGACAGTGGACTTAGCAATCAGCCCCAGCATTTT. Translated, it gives CASRQDSGLSNQPQHF.

The chain combines TRBV27 with TRBJ1-3, with D possibly being TRBD1 (5 bases). Germline values: CDR1 MNHEY, CDR2 SMNVEV (reference sequence). V lost 3 bases, J lost 1 base, and 10 bases lay in between. The CDR3 consists of 15 residues. The chain's CDR3 is CASSFRQGSGNTIYF. The CDR3 nucleotides read TGTGCCAGCAGTTTTCGGCAGGGTTCTGGAAACACCATATATTTT.

V is TRBV7-9 and J is TRBJ1-1; D call uncertain. This CDR3 region has 12 residues. Trimming removed 5 bases from V and 7 bases from J, with 11 bases in between. CDR1 is SEHNR, CDR2 FQNEAQ, per germline (reference sequence). Written as DNA, the CDR3 is TGTGCCAGCAGCACTAAACGAGGTGAAGCTTTCTTT. Its translation: CASSTKRGEAFF.

The J gene is TRBJ1-1, the V gene TRBV6-6; D is ambiguous. The CDR3 totals 13 residues. Germline V gene sequence: CDR1 MNHNY, CDR2 SVGAGI (reference sequence). Trimming shortened V by 0 bases and J by 1 base, and 3 bases separated the two germline ends. CDR3 residues: CASSYSRNTEAFF. DNA for the CDR3: TGTGCCAGCAGTTACTCCAGGAACACTGAAGCTTTCTTT.

The chain recombines TRBV5-1 with TRBJ1-6; TRBD1 matches 9 bases. This CDR3 comprises 17 residues. CDR1 and CDR2 from the germline V gene are SGHRS and YFSETQ. After removal of 4 bases from V and 5 bases from J, the junction contained 10 bases not matched to a gene. CDR3: CASSPGQGKADNSPLHF. CDR3 DNA: TGCGCCAGCAGCCCGGGACAGGGAAAAGCGGATAATTCACCCCTCCACTTT.

The chain recombines TRBV18 with TRBJ1-4, with D hard to call. Trimming removed 4 bases from V and 5 bases from J, with 8 bases in between. This CDR3 region has 13 residues. Germline CDR1 is KGHSH and CDR2 is LQKENI. The CDR3 DNA sequence: TGTGCCAGCTCACTCGGGTTAAATGAAAAACTGTTTTTT. As protein: CASSLGLNEKLFF.

The gene calls are TRBV7-9 and TRBJ2-5; a weak D match, TRBD1 (5 bases). The CDR3 is made up of 14 amino acids. Germline CDR1 and CDR2: SEHNR and FQNEAQ (reference sequence). V lost 0 bases to trimming and J lost 3 bases, with 8 bases between them. The CDR3 sequence is CASSLAVQEETQYF. As DNA, the CDR3 is TGTGCCAGCAGCTTAGCCGTACAGGAAGAGACCCAGTACTTC.

The chain has TRBV5-1 and TRBJ2-7; 9 positions match TRBD2. The CDR3 runs 13 residues. CDR1 and CDR2 from the germline V gene are SGHRS and YFSETQ. Losses at the gene ends were 4 bases for V and 6 bases for J; bases not matched to a gene: 5. CDR3 region: CASSISGSGEQYF. DNA for the CDR3: TGCGCCAGCAGCATTAGCGGGAGCGGCGAGCAGTACTTC.

The chain couples TRBV7-2 to TRBJ2-1; D is perhaps TRBD2 (7 bases). The CDR3 is made up of 15 amino acids. The germline gives CDR1 SGHTA, CDR2 FQGNSA. V was cut by 1 base and J by 6 bases, with 13 bases left in between. CDR3 protein: CASSLGGGRRNEQFF. DNA for the CDR3: TGTGCCAGCAGCTTAGGGGGGGGCCGGCGCAATGAGCAGTTCTTC.

V usage is TRBV18 and J usage is TRBJ2-7, with D maybe TRBD2 (5 bases). V was cut by 2 bases and J by 7 bases, with 18 bases left in between. The CDR3 covers 15 residues. In germline, CDR1 is KGHSH, CDR2 LQKENI. Written as DNA, the CDR3 is TGTGCCAGCTCACCATACGCTGCTAGCTTTGGAGAGCAGTACTTC. It is translated as CASSPYAASFGEQYF.

This chain connects TRBV2 to TRBJ2-5; D might be TRBD2 (6 bases). CDR1 and CDR2 from the germline V gene are SNHLY and FYNNEI. The germline V and J ends were trimmed by 5 bases and 1 base, with 8 bases remaining between them. The CDR3 totals 13 residues. CDR3 DNA: TGTGCCAGCAGTCGGGGACTCCAAGAGACCCAGTACTTC. Its translation is CASSRGLQETQYF. Variable domain in full (rest from reference TRBV2 and TRBJ2-5): EPEVTQTPSHQVTQMGQEVILRCVPISNHLYFYWYRQILGQKVEFLVSFYNNEISEKSEIFDDQFSVERPDGSNFTLKIRSTKLEDSAMYFCASSRGLQETQYFGPGTRLLVL.

This chain connects TRBV19 to TRBJ1-1; D is possibly TRBD1 (6 bases). Looked up from germline, CDR1 is LNHDA and CDR2 is SQIVND (reference sequence). The CDR3 is 14 amino acids. Trimming took off 2 bases at V and 1 base at J, with 8 bases between the two ends. The CDR3 nucleotides are TGTGCCAGTAGTATATTACAGGGGAACACTGAAGCTTTCTTT. This gives the protein CASSILQGNTEAFF.

This clone was picked up one time. The V and J genes are TRBV13 and TRBJ1-3, with 9 bases lining up with TRBD1. This CDR3 comprises 14 residues. Germline CDR1 and CDR2: PRHDT and FYEKMQ (reference sequence). Trimming cost V 5 bases and J 3 bases; bases outside gene matches: 2. The CDR3 reads CASSRTGVGNTIYF. Here the CDR3 DNA reads TGTGCCAGCAGCCGGACAGGGGTTGGAAACACCATATATTTT.

The rearrangement joins TRBV2 to TRBJ2-7, with no clear D. The V end was cut by 6 bases, the J end by 3 bases, with 21 bases between. This CDR3 is built from 16 residues. From germline, CDR1 is SNHLY and CDR2 FYNNEI. Here the CDR3 reads CASSPSSTAEDYEQYF. In nucleotides, the CDR3 is TGTGCCAGCAGCCCTTCATCCACCGCAGAGGACTACGAGCAGTACTTC. Based on the CDR3 plus reference TRBV2 and TRBJ2-7, the full variable domain is EPEVTQTPSHQVTQMGQEVILRCVPISNHLYFYWYRQILGQKVEFLVSFYNNEISEKSEIFDDQFSVERPDGSNFTLKIRSTKLEDSAMYFCASSPSSTAEDYEQYFGPGTRLTVT.

J is TRBJ2-5 and V is TRBV13; 7 nucleotides match TRBD2. CDR1 and CDR2 from the germline V gene are PRHDT and FYEKMQ (reference sequence). The CDR3 is 17 residues long. J was trimmed by 5 bases and V by 5 bases; bases with no gene match: 17. The CDR3 spells CASSIQPAGRDYETQYF. The DNA of the CDR3 is TGTGCCAGCAGCATACAACCAGCGGGGAGGGACTATGAGACCCAGTACTTC. Variable domain in full (rest from reference TRBV13 and TRBJ2-5): AAGVIQSPRHLIKEKRETATLKCYPIPRHDTVYWYQQGPGQDPQFLISFYEKMQSDKGSIPDRFSAQQFSDYHSELNMSSLELGDSALYFCASSIQPAGRDYETQYFGPGTRLLVL.

V usage is TRBV9 and J usage is TRBJ2-7; 8 bases line up with TRBD2. V was clipped by 0 bases and J by 5 bases; unmatched bases: 7. Per germline, CDR1 SGDLS and CDR2 YYNGEE. The length of the CDR3 is 15 residues. CDR3 in amino acids: CASSVAGGATHEQYF. DNA of the CDR3: TGTGCCAGCAGCGTAGCGGGGGGGGCGACCCACGAGCAGTACTTC.

V gene TRBV4-2 combines with J gene TRBJ1-1, with 10 bases identical to TRBD1. This CDR3 has 20 residues. With V trimmed by 3 bases and J by 4 bases, 20 bases remained unmatched. The V gene's germline CDR1 is LGHNA and CDR2 YNFKEQ. CDR3 nucleotide sequence: TGTGCCAGCAGCCATCTGTTTGGGGGACAGGGGAGGCGGAGGGGCACTGAAGCTTTCTTT. Its protein product is CASSHLFGGQGRRRGTEAFF.

DNA of the CDR3: TGTGCCAGCAGCTCCCGACAGGGACGCTATGGCTACACCTTC. Its translation is CASSSRQGRYGYTF. The chain joins TRBV11-2 to TRBJ1-2; 7 bases agree with TRBD1. The CDR3 has 14 amino acids. Unmatched junction bases numbered 6, after V lost 4 bases and J lost 4 bases. From germline, CDR1 is SGHAT and CDR2 FQNNGV.

The CDR3 region has the DNA TGTGCCAGCAGCGTGACTAGCGTGGATGAGCAGTTCTTC. Its translation: CASSVTSVDEQFF. The chain joins TRBV9 to TRBJ2-1; TRBD2 agrees at 8 bases. J gave up 8 bases and V 2 bases, and 3 bases lay outside the gene matches. Per the germline V gene, CDR1 is SGDLS and CDR2 is YYNGEE. The CDR3 covers 13 residues.

This clone turned up a few times. The V and J genes are TRBV19 and TRBJ2-7; a possible D gene is TRBD1 (6 bases). Germline V lookup: CDR1 LNHDA, CDR2 SQIVND (reference sequence). The V gene lost 3 bases and the J gene lost 0 bases, with 15 bases spanning the gap. The CDR3 sequence is 16 residues long. In nucleotides, the CDR3 is TGTGCCAGTAGTATGAGTAGGGACACGGACTCCTACGAGCAGTACTTC. This sequence encodes CASSMSRDTDSYEQYF.